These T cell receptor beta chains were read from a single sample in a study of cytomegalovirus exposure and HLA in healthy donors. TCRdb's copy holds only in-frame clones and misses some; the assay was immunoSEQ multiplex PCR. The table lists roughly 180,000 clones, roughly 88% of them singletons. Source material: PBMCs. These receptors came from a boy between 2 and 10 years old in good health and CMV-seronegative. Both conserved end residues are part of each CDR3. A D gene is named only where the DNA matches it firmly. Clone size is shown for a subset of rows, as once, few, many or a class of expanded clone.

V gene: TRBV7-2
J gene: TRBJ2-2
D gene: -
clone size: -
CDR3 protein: CASSSGNTGELFF
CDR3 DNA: TGTGCCAGCAGCTCCGGTAACACCGGGGAGCTGTTTTTT

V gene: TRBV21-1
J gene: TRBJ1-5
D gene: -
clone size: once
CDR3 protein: CASKGQGGTYSNQPQHF
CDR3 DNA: TGTGCCAGTAAAGGGCAAGGGGGCACGTATAGCAATCAGCCCCAGCATTTT

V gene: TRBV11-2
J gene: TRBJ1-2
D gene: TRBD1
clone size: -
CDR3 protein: CASSPERGTGDYGYTF
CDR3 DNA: TGTGCCAGCAGCCCGGAGCGTGGGACAGGGGACTATGGCTACACCTTC

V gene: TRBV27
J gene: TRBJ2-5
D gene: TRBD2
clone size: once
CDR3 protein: CASSSRLAGLRVGTETQYF
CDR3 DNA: TGTGCCAGCAGTTCTCGACTAGCGGGACTGAGAGTGGGTACGGAGACCCAGTACTTC

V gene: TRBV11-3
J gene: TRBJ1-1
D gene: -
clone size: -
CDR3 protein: CASSLGHDTEAFF
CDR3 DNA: TGTGCCAGCAGCTTAGGACATGACACTGAAGCTTTCTTT

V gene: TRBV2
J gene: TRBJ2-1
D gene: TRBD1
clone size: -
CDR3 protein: CASTNGQANEQFF
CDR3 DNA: TGTGCCAGCACCAACGGACAGGCAAATGAGCAGTTCTTC

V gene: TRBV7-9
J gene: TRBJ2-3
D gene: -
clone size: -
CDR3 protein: CASINPGRGTDTQYF
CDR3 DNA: TGTGCCAGCATCAACCCGGGCAGGGGCACAGATACGCAGTATTTT

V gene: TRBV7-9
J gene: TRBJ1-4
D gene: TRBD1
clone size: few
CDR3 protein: CASGSNPRDRATINEKLFF
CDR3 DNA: TGTGCCAGCGGATCCAATCCCCGGGACAGGGCTACTATTAATGAAAAACTGTTTTTT

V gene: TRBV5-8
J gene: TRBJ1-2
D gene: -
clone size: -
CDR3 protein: CASSLGQGNYGYTF
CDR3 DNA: TGTGCCAGCAGCTTGGGTCAGGGAAACTATGGCTACACCTTC

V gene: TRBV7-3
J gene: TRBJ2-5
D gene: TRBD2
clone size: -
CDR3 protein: CASSSGLAGGGTQYF
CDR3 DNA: TGTGCCAGCAGCTCCGGACTAGCGGGAGGAGGGACCCAGTACTTC

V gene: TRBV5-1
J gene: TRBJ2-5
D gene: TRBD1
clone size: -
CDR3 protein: CASSPPGQGYRETQYF
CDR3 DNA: TGCGCCAGCAGCCCACCGGGACAGGGGTATCGGGAGACCCAGTACTTC

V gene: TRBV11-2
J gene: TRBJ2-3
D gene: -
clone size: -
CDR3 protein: CASSRVPGVDTQYF
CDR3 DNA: TGTGCCAGCAGCAGGGTCCCCGGGGTAGATACGCAGTATTTT

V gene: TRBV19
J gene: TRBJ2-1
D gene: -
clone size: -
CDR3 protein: CASSIEAGRTNEQFF
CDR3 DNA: TGTGCCAGTAGTATAGAGGCAGGGAGGACAAATGAGCAGTTCTTC

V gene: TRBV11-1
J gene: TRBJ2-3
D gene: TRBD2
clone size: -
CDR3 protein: CASSSLAGGSADTQYF
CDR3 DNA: TGTGCCAGCAGCTCCTTAGCGGGAGGGAGCGCAGATACGCAGTATTTT

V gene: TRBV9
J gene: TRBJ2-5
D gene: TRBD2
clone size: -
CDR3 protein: CASSPKTGGPMGETQYF
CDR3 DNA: TGTGCCAGCAGCCCTAAAACGGGAGGTCCTATGGGGGAGACCCAGTACTTC

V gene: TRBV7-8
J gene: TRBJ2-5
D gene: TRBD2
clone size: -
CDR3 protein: CASSPYVGLAGETQYF
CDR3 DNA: TGTGCCAGCAGCCCCTACGTGGGACTAGCGGGGGAGACCCAGTACTTC

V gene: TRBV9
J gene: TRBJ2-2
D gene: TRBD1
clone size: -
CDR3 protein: CASSGSGGNTGELFF
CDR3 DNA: TGTGCCAGCAGCGGATCAGGGGGGAACACCGGGGAGCTGTTTTTT

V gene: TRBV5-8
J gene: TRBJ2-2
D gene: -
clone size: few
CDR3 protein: CASNLPRAGAYGELFF
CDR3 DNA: TGTGCCAGCAACCTGCCACGGGCAGGGGCGTACGGGGAGCTGTTTTTT

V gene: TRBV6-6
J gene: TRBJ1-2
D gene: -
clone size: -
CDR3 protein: CASSYSIAQVDNGYTF
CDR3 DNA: TGTGCCAGCAGTTACAGTATCGCACAGGTGGACAATGGCTACACCTTC

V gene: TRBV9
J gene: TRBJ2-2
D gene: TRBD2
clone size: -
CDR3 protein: CASSVSAGGTGELFF
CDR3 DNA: TGTGCCAGCAGCGTATCGGCGGGAGGAACCGGGGAGCTGTTTTTT

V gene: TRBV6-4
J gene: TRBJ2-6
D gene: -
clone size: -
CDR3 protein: CASSVPLGGPSGANVLTF
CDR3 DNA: TGTGCCAGCAGTGTTCCCCTCGGGGGGCCCTCTGGGGCCAACGTCCTGACTTTC

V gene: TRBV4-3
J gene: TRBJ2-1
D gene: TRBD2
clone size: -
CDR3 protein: CASSQDHRGLAGDGEQFF
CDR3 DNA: TGCGCCAGCAGCCAAGATCACCGGGGACTAGCGGGAGACGGTGAGCAGTTCTTC

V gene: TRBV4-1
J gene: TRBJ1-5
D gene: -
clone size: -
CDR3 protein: CASSQDLGSAHNQPQHF
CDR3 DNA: TGCGCCAGCAGCCAAGATCTCGGGTCAGCTCACAATCAGCCCCAGCATTTT

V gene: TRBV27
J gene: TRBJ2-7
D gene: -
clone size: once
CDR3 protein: CASSLSSDGTYEQYF
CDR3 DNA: TGTGCCAGCAGTCTATCTTCGGACGGGACCTACGAGCAGTACTTC

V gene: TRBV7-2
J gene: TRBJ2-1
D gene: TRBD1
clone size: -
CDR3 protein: CASSPGQGRRDEQFF
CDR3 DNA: TGTGCCAGCAGCCCCGGACAGGGGCGAAGGGATGAGCAGTTCTTC

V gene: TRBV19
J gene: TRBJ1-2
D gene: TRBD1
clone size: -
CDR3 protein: CASSYDRGHGYTF
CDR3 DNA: TGTGCCAGTAGTTACGACAGGGGCCATGGCTACACCTTC

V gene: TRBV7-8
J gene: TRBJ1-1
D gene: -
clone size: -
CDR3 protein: CASSLAGSGTEAFF
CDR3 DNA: TGTGCCAGCAGCTTAGCCGGGTCTGGCACTGAAGCTTTCTTT